A single sample gave rise to the 6 T cell receptor beta chains below, sequenced in a study of regulatory T cells in long-lasting Graves disease. iRepertoire HTBI primers and Arm-PCR of CDR3 regions built TCR beta libraries. One entry per CDR3 protein, called by TCRdb with MiXCR from the multiplex PCR reads. The sample yields about 620,000 distinct CDR3 sequences, approximately 15% seen once. Time point reported: newly diagnosed GD, antithyroid drugs for less than 3 months. The TCR library was made from RNA that had been extracted from PBMCs in TRIzol. The same data also contributed to another study, on T cells in Graves' hyperthyroidism and ophthalmopathy.

The material sequenced was peripheral blood mononuclear cells (PBMCs), taken at new diagnosis, from a patient treated with antithyroid drugs. These receptors all come from a woman in her twenties or thirties with Graves disease.

This clonotype was observed at least ten times. The genes are TRBV7-9 and TRBJ1-4; possibly TRBD1 for D (5 bases). The CDR3 consists of 15 residues. Germline V gene data show CDR1 as SEHNR and CDR2 as FQNEAQ (reference sequence). V lost 5 bases to trimming and J lost 5 bases, with 15 bases between them. DNA for the CDR3: TGTGCCAGCAGCCCCCGGGGCCGGCAAAATGAAAAACTGTTTTTT. As protein: CASSPRGRQNEKLFF.

This clonotype was counted only a few times. V usage is TRBV13 and J usage is TRBJ2-1; 8 bases fit TRBD1. This CDR3 region has 14 residues. Germline V lookup: CDR1 PRHDT, CDR2 FYEKMQ (reference sequence). J was trimmed by 6 bases and V by 6 bases; bases with no gene match: 7. Here the CDR3 reads CASRLDRVGNEQFF. The CDR3 nucleotides are TGTGCCAGCAGATTGGACAGGGTCGGCAATGAGCAGTTCTTC.

The chain is built from TRBV14 and TRBJ2-7, with D uncertain. This CDR3 is 15 amino acids long. Trimming removed 5 bases at V and 5 bases at J, with 19 bases between. The germline V gene has CDR1 SGHDN and CDR2 FVKESK. The CDR3 DNA reads TGTGCCAGCAGCGAGTTTAGGTGGGAAGGCGACGAGCAGTACTTC. It specifies CASSEFRWEGDEQYF.

The gene calls are TRBV11-2 and TRBJ2-5, with D possibly being TRBD2 (6 bases). CDR3 length: 14 residues. The V end lost 5 bases, the J end lost 7 bases, and 17 bases lay between the germline ends. The V gene's germline CDR1 is SGHAT and CDR2 FQNNGV. This chain's CDR3 is CASSRGAGSGTQYF. In DNA form, the CDR3 reads TGTGCCAGCAGCCGCGGGGCAGGATCCGGGACCCAGTACTTC.

As regards this clonotype: Compared with germline, one end of the junction differs, possibly owing to a read error. The genes are TRBV19 and TRBJ2-2; possibly TRBD2 for D (6 bases). The length of the CDR3 is 19 residues. In germline, CDR1 is LNHDA, CDR2 SQIVND (reference sequence). The CDR3 sequence: CASSPRWWPETTDTGGLFF. The DNA for the CDR3 is TGTGCCAGTAGTCCAAGGTGGTGGCCAGAAACCACCGACACCGGGGGGCTGTTTTTT. Looking up the rest from reference TRBV19 and TRBJ2-2 gives the full variable domain: DGGITQSPKYLFRKEGQNVTLSCEQNLNHDAMYWYRQDPGQGLRLIYYSQIVNDFQKGDIAEGYSVSREKKESFPLTVTSAQKNPTAFYLCASSPRWWPETTDTGGLFFGEGSRLTVL.

The CDR3 region is CASSQVLVPFQETQYF. Here the CDR3 DNA reads TGTGCCAGCAGCCAAGTGCTGGTGCCCTTCCAAGAGACCCAGTACTTC. The chain is built from TRBV14 and TRBJ2-5; D ambiguous. Germline assignment: CDR1 SGHDN and CDR2 FVKESK. The CDR3 runs 16 residues. V lost 1 base and J 1 base, leaving 13 bases between the germline ends.